The rows below give T cell receptor beta chains drawn from one sample of a study of T-cell memory formation after mild COVID-19. TCRdb reprocessed the 5' RACE reads via MiXCR and lists one record per CDR3 protein. The profile shows about 350,000 distinct CDR3 sequences, about 13% of them singletons. The sequencing input was PBMCs or a T cell subset sorted from them (not recorded which). Receptors were obtained from a man aged 18 to 35 who had mild COVID-19 (a few samples of this study predate the infection). Cell type and time point are not known. The CDR3 runs from the conserved cysteine through the conserved F or W. A D gene is named only where the DNA matches it firmly. The size of a clone is reported for some rows only, either as once, few or many, or as a class for expanded clones.

d_call: TRBD1; clone_size: few; v_call: TRBV18; j_call: TRBJ1-6; cdr3_aa: CASSLQGDWTLHF; cdr3_nt: TGTGCCAGCTCACTACAGGGGGATTGGACCCTCCACTTT
d_call: .; clone_size: many; v_call: TRBV7-9; j_call: TRBJ2-1; cdr3_aa: CASSHTEKYNEQFF; cdr3_nt: TGTGCCAGCAGCCATACCGAGAAGTACAATGAGCAGTTCTTC
d_call: .; clone_size: few; v_call: TRBV6-1; j_call: TRBJ1-5; cdr3_aa: CASGQPYSNQPQHF; cdr3_nt: TGTGCCAGCGGCCAGCCGTATAGCAATCAGCCCCAGCATTTT
d_call: TRBD2; clone_size: many; v_call: TRBV5-1; j_call: TRBJ2-5; cdr3_aa: CASSFLAGGQETQYF; cdr3_nt: TGCGCCAGCAGCTTTCTAGCGGGGGGGCAAGAGACCCAGTACTTC
d_call: .; clone_size: many; v_call: TRBV7-8; j_call: TRBJ2-7; cdr3_aa: CASREASYEQYF; cdr3_nt: TGTGCCAGCAGGGAGGCCTCCTACGAGCAGTACTTC
d_call: TRBD1; clone_size: .; v_call: TRBV19; j_call: TRBJ1-6; cdr3_aa: CASSTTGNNSPLHF; cdr3_nt: TGTGCCAGTAGTACGACAGGGAATAATTCACCCCTCCACTTT
d_call: .; clone_size: few; v_call: TRBV20-1; j_call: TRBJ1-3; cdr3_aa: CSATPGGSGNTIYF; cdr3_nt: TGCAGTGCTACTCCGGGAGGATCGGGAAACACCATATATTTT
d_call: .; clone_size: few; v_call: TRBV29-1; j_call: TRBJ2-1; cdr3_aa: CSVEGNNEQFF; cdr3_nt: TGCAGCGTTGAAGGGAACAATGAGCAGTTCTTC
d_call: .; clone_size: .; v_call: TRBV7-2; j_call: TRBJ2-6; cdr3_aa: CASSLGGGWPSGANVLTF; cdr3_nt: TGTGCCAGCAGCTTAGGTGGGGGGTGGCCCTCTGGGGCCAACGTCCTGACTTTC
d_call: TRBD2; clone_size: many; v_call: TRBV6-5; j_call: TRBJ2-5; cdr3_aa: CASRPGTSGGAFQETQYF; cdr3_nt: TGTGCCAGCAGACCCGGGACTAGCGGGGGGGCCTTTCAAGAGACCCAGTACTTC
d_call: .; clone_size: few; v_call: TRBV20-1; j_call: TRBJ2-1; cdr3_aa: CSARDTKNPNEQFF; cdr3_nt: TGCAGTGCCCGGGACACCAAGAACCCCAATGAGCAGTTCTTC
d_call: .; clone_size: few; v_call: TRBV6-6; j_call: TRBJ2-1; cdr3_aa: CASAFFQTGNEQFF; cdr3_nt: TGTGCCAGCGCGTTCTTTCAGACAGGCAATGAGCAGTTCTTC
d_call: .; clone_size: few; v_call: TRBV7-2; j_call: TRBJ2-1; cdr3_aa: CASSFTGSGRNEQFF; cdr3_nt: TGTGCCAGCAGCTTCACAGGATCCGGTCGCAATGAGCAGTTCTTC
d_call: TRBD1; clone_size: few; v_call: TRBV19; j_call: TRBJ2-2; cdr3_aa: CASITGTANTGELFF; cdr3_nt: TGTGCCAGTATCACCGGGACAGCCAACACCGGGGAGCTGTTTTTT
d_call: TRBD2; clone_size: .; v_call: TRBV3-1; j_call: TRBJ2-2; cdr3_aa: CASSRLLAGRTGTGELFF; cdr3_nt: TGTGCCAGCAGCCGTCTACTAGCGGGGAGGACGGGGACCGGGGAGCTGTTTTTT
d_call: .; clone_size: few; v_call: TRBV7-8; j_call: TRBJ2-1; cdr3_aa: CASSFESNEQFF; cdr3_nt: TGTGCCAGCAGCTTTGAGAGCAATGAGCAGTTCTTC
d_call: TRBD1; clone_size: .; v_call: TRBV6-5; j_call: TRBJ1-3; cdr3_aa: CASSYHRTGGSGNTIYF; cdr3_nt: TGTGCCAGCAGTTATCACCGAACAGGGGGCTCTGGAAACACCATATATTTT
d_call: .; clone_size: .; v_call: TRBV5-1; j_call: TRBJ2-7; cdr3_aa: CASSLAVGTDTYEQYF; cdr3_nt: TGCGCCAGCAGCTTGGCCGTCGGGACGGATACCTACGAGCAGTACTTC
d_call: .; clone_size: .; v_call: TRBV10-3; j_call: TRBJ1-2; cdr3_aa: CAISESVANYGYTF; cdr3_nt: TGTGCCATCAGTGAGTCAGTAGCTAACTATGGCTACACCTTC
d_call: .; clone_size: many; v_call: TRBV7-9; j_call: TRBJ2-7; cdr3_aa: CASSLRRIHEQYF; cdr3_nt: TGTGCCAGCAGCCTGCGACGCATCCACGAGCAGTACTTC
d_call: TRBD2; clone_size: .; v_call: TRBV18; j_call: TRBJ2-1; cdr3_aa: CASSPTGGENEQFF; cdr3_nt: TGTGCCAGCTCACCCACCGGGGGGGAAAATGAGCAGTTCTTC
d_call: .; clone_size: .; v_call: TRBV6-1; j_call: TRBJ1-1; cdr3_aa: CASLRVTTEAFF; cdr3_nt: TGTGCCAGCTTGAGGGTTACCACTGAAGCTTTCTTT
d_call: TRBD1; clone_size: .; v_call: TRBV9; j_call: TRBJ2-2; cdr3_aa: CASRVGQGRTGELFF; cdr3_nt: TGTGCCAGCAGAGTCGGACAGGGAAGGACCGGGGAGCTGTTTTTT
d_call: .; clone_size: .; v_call: TRBV6-6; j_call: TRBJ1-2; cdr3_aa: CASSTRTALYGYTF; cdr3_nt: TGTGCCAGCTCTACCAGGACAGCCCTATATGGCTACACCTTC
d_call: .; clone_size: many; v_call: TRBV29-1; j_call: TRBJ1-1; cdr3_aa: CSVGAGWGMNTEAFF; cdr3_nt: TGCAGCGTTGGGGCAGGGTGGGGGATGAACACTGAAGCTTTCTTT
d_call: .; clone_size: many; v_call: TRBV7-2; j_call: TRBJ1-5; cdr3_aa: CASSRQSNQPQHF; cdr3_nt: TGTGCCAGCAGCCGACAGAGCAATCAGCCCCAGCATTTT
d_call: TRBD1; clone_size: few; v_call: TRBV11-2; j_call: TRBJ2-3; cdr3_aa: CASSADRTTDTQYF; cdr3_nt: TGTGCCAGCAGCGCGGACAGGACGACAGATACGCAGTATTTT
d_call: .; clone_size: many; v_call: TRBV12-3/TRBV12-4; j_call: TRBJ2-6; cdr3_aa: CASSLAGPGANVLTF; cdr3_nt: TGTGCCAGCAGCCTAGCAGGGCCGGGGGCCAACGTCCTGACTTTC
d_call: .; clone_size: .; v_call: TRBV5-1; j_call: TRBJ1-1; cdr3_aa: CASSLDRVETEAFF; cdr3_nt: TGCGCCAGCAGCTTGGACAGGGTGGAAACTGAAGCTTTCTTT
d_call: TRBD1; clone_size: few; v_call: TRBV5-1; j_call: TRBJ1-1; cdr3_aa: CASSPVRGRMRDTEAFF; cdr3_nt: TGCGCCAGCAGCCCCGTGAGGGGGCGGATGCGGGACACTGAAGCTTTCTTT
d_call: TRBD1; clone_size: many; v_call: TRBV5-1; j_call: TRBJ2-1; cdr3_aa: CASSLETGNYNEQFF; cdr3_nt: TGCGCCAGCAGCTTGGAGACAGGGAACTACAATGAGCAGTTCTTC
d_call: .; clone_size: .; v_call: TRBV20-1; j_call: TRBJ2-3; cdr3_aa: CSARESWSVTDTQYF; cdr3_nt: TGCAGTGCTAGAGAGTCTTGGAGTGTCACAGATACGCAGTATTTT
d_call: .; clone_size: many; v_call: TRBV4-1; j_call: TRBJ1-2; cdr3_aa: CASSHSRDGDYGYTF; cdr3_nt: TGCGCCAGCAGCCATTCCCGGGACGGAGACTATGGCTACACCTTC
d_call: .; clone_size: few; v_call: TRBV14; j_call: TRBJ1-1; cdr3_aa: CASSYRGGVTEAFF; cdr3_nt: TGTGCCAGCAGCTACCGCGGGGGGGTCACTGAAGCTTTCTTT
d_call: .; clone_size: many; v_call: TRBV7-2; j_call: TRBJ1-3; cdr3_aa: CASSFQFGAGNTIYF; cdr3_nt: TGTGCCAGCAGCTTCCAGTTTGGGGCTGGAAACACCATATATTTT
d_call: TRBD1; clone_size: .; v_call: TRBV10-3; j_call: TRBJ2-6; cdr3_aa: CAISDWTGRGGANVLTF; cdr3_nt: TGTGCCATCAGTGACTGGACAGGGCGTGGTGGGGCCAACGTCCTGACTTTC
d_call: .; clone_size: .; v_call: TRBV29-1; j_call: TRBJ2-5; cdr3_aa: CSVEVRASRQETQYF; cdr3_nt: TGCAGCGTTGAGGTTAGGGCCTCCCGCCAAGAGACCCAGTACTTC
d_call: .; clone_size: few; v_call: TRBV5-1; j_call: TRBJ1-6; cdr3_aa: CASSFRPIGPRVNSPLHF; cdr3_nt: TGCGCCAGCAGCTTCCGTCCGATTGGGCCCAGGGTAAATTCACCCCTCCACTTT
d_call: .; clone_size: few; v_call: TRBV7-3; j_call: TRBJ2-3; cdr3_aa: CASSRIRGGGLLDTQYF; cdr3_nt: TGTGCCAGCAGCCGCATCCGAGGGGGGGGCTTGCTGGATACGCAGTATTTT
d_call: .; clone_size: few; v_call: TRBV5-1; j_call: TRBJ2-3; cdr3_aa: CASSLNIGGTDTQYF; cdr3_nt: TGCGCCAGCAGCTTGAATATAGGCGGCACAGATACGCAGTATTTT